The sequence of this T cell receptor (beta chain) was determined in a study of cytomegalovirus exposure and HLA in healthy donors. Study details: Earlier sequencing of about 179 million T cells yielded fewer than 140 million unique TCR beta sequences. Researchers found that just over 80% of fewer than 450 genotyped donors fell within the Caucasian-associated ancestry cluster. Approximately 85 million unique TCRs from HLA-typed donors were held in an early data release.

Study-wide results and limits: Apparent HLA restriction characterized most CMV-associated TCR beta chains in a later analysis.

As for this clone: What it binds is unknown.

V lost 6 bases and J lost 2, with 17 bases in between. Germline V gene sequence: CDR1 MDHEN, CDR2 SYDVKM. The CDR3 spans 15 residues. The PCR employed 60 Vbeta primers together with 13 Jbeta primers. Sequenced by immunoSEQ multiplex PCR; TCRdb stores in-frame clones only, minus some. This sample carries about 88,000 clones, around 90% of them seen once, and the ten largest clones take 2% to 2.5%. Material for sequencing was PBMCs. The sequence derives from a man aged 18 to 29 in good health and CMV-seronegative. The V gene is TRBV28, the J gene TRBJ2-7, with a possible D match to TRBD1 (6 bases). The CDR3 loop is CASSQTGPVPYEQYF. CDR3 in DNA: TGTGCCAGCAGCCAAACAGGGCCCGTGCCCTACGAGCAGTACTTC.